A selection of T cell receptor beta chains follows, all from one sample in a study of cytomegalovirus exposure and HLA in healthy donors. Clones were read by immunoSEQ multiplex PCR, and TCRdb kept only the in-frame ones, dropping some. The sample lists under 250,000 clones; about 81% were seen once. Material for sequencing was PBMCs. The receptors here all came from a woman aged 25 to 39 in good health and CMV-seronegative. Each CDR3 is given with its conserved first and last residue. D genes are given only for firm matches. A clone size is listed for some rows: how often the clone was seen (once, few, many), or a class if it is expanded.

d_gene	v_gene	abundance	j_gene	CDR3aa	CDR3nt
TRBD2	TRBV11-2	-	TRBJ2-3	CASSPGLTSGATDTQYF	TGTGCCAGCAGCCCTGGACTAACTAGCGGGGCCACAGATACGCAGTATTTT
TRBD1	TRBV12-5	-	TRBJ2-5	CASGIGTGGRETQYF	TGTGCTAGTGGAATCGGGACAGGGGGCAGGGAGACCCAGTACTTC
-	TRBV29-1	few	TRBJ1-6	CSVGQQLNSPLHF	TGCAGCGTTGGACAGCAGCTTAATTCACCCCTCCACTTT
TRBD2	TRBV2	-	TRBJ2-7	CASSEALRGVEQYF	TGTGCCAGCAGTGAAGCGCTTCGGGGGGTCGAGCAGTACTTC
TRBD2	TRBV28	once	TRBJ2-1	CASSLPGTSHYNEQFF	TGTGCCAGCAGTTTACCGGGGACTAGCCACTACAATGAGCAGTTCTTC
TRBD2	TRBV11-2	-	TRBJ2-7	CASSSRLAGGYEQYF	TGTGCCAGCAGCTCGAGACTAGCGGGAGGCTACGAGCAGTACTTC
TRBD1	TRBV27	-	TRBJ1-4	CASSQDRGGRKLFF	TGTGCCAGCAGTCAGGACAGGGGGGGGCGAAAACTGTTTTTT
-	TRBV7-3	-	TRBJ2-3	CASSERGRSSVTDTQYF	TGTGCCAGCAGCGAACGCGGACGGTCTAGCGTAACAGATACGCAGTATTTT
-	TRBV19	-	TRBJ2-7	CASSIGHLSIGEQYF	TGTGCCAGTAGTATCGGACACCTGAGCATAGGCGAGCAGTACTTC
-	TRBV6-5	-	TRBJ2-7	CASSYLGQTTYEQYF	TGTGCCAGCAGTTACTTAGGACAAACCACCTACGAGCAGTACTTC
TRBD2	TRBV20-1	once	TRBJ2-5	CSARGERGRYF	TGCAGTGCCCGCGGGGAGCGGGGGCGGTACTTC
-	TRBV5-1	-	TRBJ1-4	CASSLGQGINEKLFF	TGCGCCAGCAGCTTGGGCCAGGGGATTAATGAAAAACTGTTTTTT